The 30 T cell receptor beta chains given below trace back to one sample, sequenced in a study of shared clonotypes between healthy human individuals. The protocol was immunoSEQ multiplex PCR, while the TCRdb copy is restricted to in-frame clones and leaves out a portion. The sample has some 530,000 clones, about 78% seen once. Material for sequencing was PBMCs. These receptors originate from a woman between 35 and 50 years old in good health. Some clones in this sample may be carry-over from other donors' samples.

The rearrangement links TRBV11-2 to TRBJ2-5; 8 bases map to TRBD1. The germline gives CDR1 SGHAT, CDR2 FQNNGV. After removal of 1 base from V and 13 bases from J, the junction contained 5 bases not matched to a gene. The CDR3 has 12 amino acids. The CDR3 DNA reads as TGTGCCAGCAGCTTAGGAGGACAGGGACTGTACTTC. It translates to CASSLGGQGLYF.

This clone came up once. The V call is TRBV6-5, the J call TRBJ2-5; 8 nucleotides agree with TRBD1. The DNA matches TRBJ2-7 better at its end, which makes the J call doubtful. The CDR3 runs to 15 residues. CDR1 and CDR2 from the germline V gene are MNHEY and SVGAGI. The CDR3 DNA follows: TGTGCCAGCAGCCCGACAGGGGCTTGGAACTACGAGCAGTACTTC. Translation: CASSPTGAWNYEQYF.

The V and J genes are TRBV2 and TRBJ2-1; a possible D gene is TRBD2 (6 bases). Germline loops: CDR1 SNHLY, CDR2 FYNNEI. The CDR3 runs 12 residues. The V gene lost 5 bases and the J gene lost 12 bases, with 14 bases spanning the gap. As DNA, the CDR3 is TGTGCCAGCAGTCCTGGACTATTCGGGCAGTTCTTC. Amino acid sequence: CASSPGLFGQFF. Full variable domain (remainder filled in from reference TRBV2 and TRBJ2-1): EPEVTQTPSHQVTQMGQEVILRCVPISNHLYFYWYRQILGQKVEFLVSFYNNEISEKSEIFDDQFSVERPDGSNFTLKIRSTKLEDSAMYFCASSPGLFGQFFGPGTRLTVL.

The rearrangement uses TRBV9 and TRBJ2-1, with 10 bases matching TRBD2. The CDR3 is made up of 15 amino acids. Losses at the gene ends were 5 bases for V and 10 bases for J; bases not matched to a gene: 12. Germline-derived CDR1 and CDR2 are SGDLS and YYNGEE. CDR3: CASSGTGTSETEQFF. The CDR3 DNA reads TGTGCCAGCAGTGGAACCGGGACTAGCGAAACCGAGCAGTTCTTC.

The genes are TRBV18 and TRBJ2-5; 8 bases line up with TRBD2. Germline lookup yields CDR1 KGHSH and CDR2 LQKENI. The ends lost 3 bases at V and 5 bases at J; junction bases unmatched: 5. The CDR3 spans 14 residues. The CDR3 sequence: CASSPASGSETQYF. The CDR3 DNA sequence: TGTGCCAGCTCACCGGCAAGCGGGAGTGAGACCCAGTACTTC.

The chain links TRBV4-2 to TRBJ2-3, with D possibly matching TRBD2 (5 bases). Trimming left V 4 bases short and J 4 bases short, with 9 bases between. Germline CDR1 is LGHNA and CDR2 is YNFKEQ. The CDR3 runs to 13 residues. The CDR3 region has the DNA TGTGCCAGCAGCCCTCTGGAGGCAGATACGCAGTATTTT. The encoded protein is CASSPLEADTQYF.

The chain is built from TRBV7-9 and TRBJ2-1; 7 bases line up with TRBD2. Unmatched junction bases numbered 10, after V lost 5 bases and J lost 3 bases. The germline gives CDR1 SEHNR, CDR2 FQNEAQ (reference sequence). The CDR3 spans 16 residues. In DNA form, the CDR3 reads TGTGCCAGCAGCCCTTGGCCGGGACTACTCTACAATGAGCAGTTCTTC. This codes for CASSPWPGLLYNEQFF.

The genes are TRBV7-9 and TRBJ2-1, with TRBD2 matching over 7 bases. The CDR3 contains 17 residues. The V gene's germline CDR1 is SEHNR and CDR2 FQNEAQ (reference sequence). V trimming: 3 bases; J trimming: 0 bases; junction bases outside the gene matches: 8. The CDR3 nucleotides are TGTGCCAGCAGCTTCGAGACTAGCCAGAGCTCCTACAATGAGCAGTTCTTC. This gives the protein CASSFETSQSSYNEQFF.

V is TRBV5-1 and J is TRBJ2-1; 7 bases are shared with TRBD1. J lost 7 bases, V lost 0 bases, and 7 bases had no gene match. Looked up from germline, CDR1 is SGHRS and CDR2 is YFSETQ. The CDR3 is 15 residues long. The CDR3 nucleotides read TGCGCCAGCAGCTTGGGGCACCCGACAGGGAATGAGCAGTTCTTC. Its translation is CASSLGHPTGNEQFF. The full variable domain, completed using reference TRBV5-1 and TRBJ2-1, is KAGVTQTPRYLIKTRGQQVTLSCSPISGHRSVSWYQQTPGQGLQFLFEYFSETQRNKGNFPGRFSGRQFSNSRSEMNVSTLELGDSALYLCASSLGHPTGNEQFFGPGTRLTVL.

A word on this clone: An end of the junction differs from the germline gene, which may be a read error. The chain carries TRBV30 and TRBJ2-5, with 13 bases identical to TRBD2. This CDR3 spans 19 amino acids. Germline-derived CDR1 and CDR2 are GTSNPN and SVGIG (reference sequence). The CDR3 is CAWSGPSYPVTSGRSVNDF. CDR3 nucleotide sequence: TGTGCCTGGAGTGGCCCGTCTTACCCCGTGACTAGCGGGAGGTCGGTCAATGACTTC.

This clone was found a few times. This sequence joins TRBV10-2 and TRBJ2-7, with 11 bases identical to TRBD2. Germline V gene sequence: CDR1 WSHSY, CDR2 SAAADI. CDR3 size: 14 residues. V shed 6 bases, J shed 4 bases, and the junction held 5 bases outside the gene matches. In DNA, the CDR3 is TGCGCCAGCAGCACTAGCGGGAGAGGGTACGAGCAGTACTTC. Protein product: CASSTSGRGYEQYF.

The V call is TRBV10-1, the J call TRBJ2-3, with D perhaps assigned TRBD1 or TRBD2 (5 bases each). Germline V lookup: CDR1 WNHNN, CDR2 SYGVQD (reference sequence). Trimming cost V 5 bases and J 6 bases, with 12 bases left between them. This CDR3 has 13 amino acids. The CDR3 region is CASSPWDRDTQYF. CDR3 nucleotides: TGCGCCAGCAGTCCTTGGGACCGTGATACGCAGTATTTT.

In nucleotides, the CDR3 is TGTGCCAGCATAACCCAGAGCACAGATACGCAGTATTTT. It encodes CASITQSTDTQYF. V is TRBV7-2 and J is TRBJ2-3; no firm D call. CDR1 and CDR2 (germline): SGHTA, FQGNSA. Trimming stripped 7 bases from V and 0 bases from J, with 8 bases between. CDR3 length equals 13 residues.

This chain uses TRBV28 with TRBJ2-5; 13 nucleotides agree with TRBD2. CDR3 length: 17 amino acids. Germline-derived CDR1 and CDR2 are MDHEN and SYDVKM. The J segment lost 4 bases and the V segment lost 2 bases, leaving 7 bases of the junction unmatched. CDR3 bases: TGTGCCAGCAGTTTAGAAACTAGCGGGAGGGCCCGAGAGACCCAGTACTTC. Its translation is CASSLETSGRARETQYF.

This clone was detected only a few times. The rearrangement links TRBV29-1 to TRBJ1-1, with D unclear. CDR3 length: 12 residues. Trimming shortened V by 5 bases and J by 1 base, and 8 bases separated the two germline ends. Looked up from germline, CDR1 is SQVTM and CDR2 is ANQGSEA. The CDR3 sequence: CSVWFGNTEAFF. The CDR3 DNA reads as TGCAGCGTTTGGTTCGGGAACACTGAAGCTTTCTTT.

This clone was observed a single time. The genes are TRBV5-1 and TRBJ2-7, with TRBD2 identical over 11 bases. Germline V gene data show CDR1 as SGHRS and CDR2 as YFSETQ. The V and J ends lost 4 bases and 5 bases, in that order; junction bases with no gene match: 8. The CDR3 has 15 residues. CDR3 DNA sequence: TGCGCCAGCAGCGCGAAAACTAGCGGGAGTAACGAGCAGTACTTC. It translates to CASSAKTSGSNEQYF.

This clone was detected ten times or more. V gene TRBV25-1 combines with J gene TRBJ1-6, with D possibly TRBD1 on 5 matching bases. V was pared by 6 bases and J by 8 bases, with 8 bases between. Germline V gives CDR1 MGHDK, CDR2 SYGVNS. The CDR3 covers 12 residues. The CDR3 loop is CASRDIDSPLHF. The DNA of the CDR3 is TGTGCCAGCAGGGACATAGATTCACCCCTCCACTTT.

J is TRBJ2-5 and V is TRBV5-4, with 7 bases that match TRBD1. Looked up from germline, CDR1 is SGHNT and CDR2 is YYREEE (reference sequence). CDR3 size: 13 residues. Germline trimming cut 4 bases from V and 3 bases from J; bases unmatched to any gene: 3. CDR3 amino acids: CASSGTEKETQYF. The CDR3 region has the DNA TGTGCCAGCAGCGGGACAGAGAAAGAGACCCAGTACTTC.

This clone was picked up one time. V and J are TRBV29-1 and TRBJ2-5; TRBD2 aligns across 12 bases. CDR3 size: 14 residues. Per germline, CDR1 SQVTM and CDR2 ANQGSEA. J lost 2 bases, V lost 6 bases, and 4 bases had no gene match. The CDR3 is CSVWTSGTQETQYF. The CDR3 DNA is TGCAGCGTCTGGACTAGCGGGACACAAGAGACCCAGTACTTC.

In DNA form, the CDR3 reads TGTGCCAGCCATCAGGGCTCCTCCTACAATGAGCAGTTCTTC. This sequence encodes CASHQGSSYNEQFF. This sequence joins TRBV6-6 and TRBJ2-1; possible D gene TRBD1, 5 bases. CDR3 length: 14 amino acids. Germline values: CDR1 MNHNY, CDR2 SVGAGI (reference sequence). Trimming took 8 bases from V and 0 from J, leaving 11 bases between them.

The rearrangement joins TRBV7-3 to TRBJ2-6; D may be TRBD1 (6 bases). V dropped 5 bases and J dropped 7 bases, with 9 bases sitting between them. The CDR3 runs to 13 residues. Germline values: CDR1 SGHTA, CDR2 FQGTGA. CDR3: CASSEQGANVLTF. CDR3 DNA sequence: TGTGCCAGCAGCGAACAGGGCGCCAACGTCCTGACTTTC.

The V and J genes are TRBV7-9 and TRBJ2-5; D assignment may be TRBD1 or TRBD2 (6 bases each). Germline CDR1 and CDR2: SEHNR and FQNEAQ (reference sequence). The CDR3 length is 16 residues. Trimming stripped 1 base from V and 1 base from J, with 13 bases between. Written as DNA, the CDR3 is TGTGCCAGCAGCTTAGGTATAGGGGGGACCCAAGAGACCCAGTACTTC. Residues: CASSLGIGGTQETQYF.

V is TRBV7-8 and J is TRBJ2-1, with D perhaps given as TRBD1 or TRBD2 (5 bases each). The germline V gene encodes CDR1 SGHVS and CDR2 FQNEAQ. This CDR3 has 16 residues. Trimming took off 2 bases at V and 1 base at J, with 12 bases between the two ends. CDR3 sequence: CASSLFGGLSYNEQFF. The CDR3 DNA is TGTGCCAGCAGCTTATTTGGGGGTTTATCCTACAATGAGCAGTTCTTC.

This chain connects TRBV5-4 to TRBJ2-5, with D perhaps matching TRBD2 (6 bases). V lost 1 base and J 5 bases, leaving 9 bases between the germline ends. The CDR3 extends over 13 amino acids. Germline CDR1 is SGHNT and CDR2 is YYREEE (reference sequence). The CDR3 DNA follows: TGTGCCAGCAGCTTGTCGGGGGTGGAGACCCAGTACTTC. It specifies CASSLSGVETQYF.

This clone has more than one count but fewer than ten. The CDR3 loop is CASSGFRTTNTEAFF. The CDR3, as DNA: TGTGCCAGCAGTGGGTTTCGGACGACGAACACTGAAGCTTTCTTT. The rearrangement uses TRBV25-1 and TRBJ1-1, with unresolved D. The CDR3 covers 15 residues. Per germline, CDR1 MGHDK and CDR2 SYGVNS. V lost 4 bases, J lost 1 base, and 13 bases lay in between.

The gene calls are TRBV4-1 and TRBJ2-3; either TRBD1 or TRBD2 may supply D (6 bases each). The CDR3 has 17 residues. CDR1 and CDR2 (germline): MGHRA, YSYEKL. Trimming removed 0 bases from V and 5 bases from J, with 18 bases in between. The CDR3 spells CASSQETRAGGGDTQYF. As DNA, the CDR3 is TGCGCCAGCAGCCAAGAAACGAGGGCCGGGGGCGGAGATACGCAGTATTTT.

The V gene is TRBV10-3, the J gene TRBJ1-1, with 7 bases that match TRBD1. Trimming took 0 bases from V and 5 from J; bases not matched to a gene: 3. CDR3 length: 14 amino acids. Germline values: CDR1 ENHRY, CDR2 SYGVKD. The CDR3 region is CAISESQGRTEAFF. The DNA of the CDR3 is TGTGCCATCAGTGAGTCACAGGGGCGGACTGAAGCTTTCTTT.

The chain has TRBV7-8 and TRBJ2-1; TRBD2 matches 10 bases. V trimming: 0 bases; J trimming: 7 bases; junction bases outside the gene matches: 6. The CDR3 spans 16 residues. Germline CDR1 SGHVS, CDR2 FQNEAQ. CDR3: CASSLAVIAGGNEQFF. The CDR3 coding sequence is TGTGCCAGCAGCTTAGCGGTAATAGCGGGAGGAAATGAGCAGTTCTTC.

The rearrangement joins TRBV11-2 to TRBJ2-5; 11 nucleotides match TRBD2. The CDR3 sequence is 18 residues long. With 1 base clipped from V and 1 base from J, the junction kept 8 bases outside the gene matches. Germline V gives CDR1 SGHAT, CDR2 FQNNGV. In nucleotides, the CDR3 is TGTGCCAGCAGCTTAGTGGTGGTAGCGGGAGGGTCCCAAGAGACCCAGTACTTC. Protein sequence: CASSLVVVAGGSQETQYF. The complete variable domain, with remaining parts taken from reference TRBV11-2 and TRBJ2-5, reads EAGVAQSPRYKIIEKRQSVAFWCNPISGHATLYWYQQILGQGPKLLIQFQNNGVVDDSQLPKDRFSAERLKGVDSTLKIQPAKLEDSAVYLCASSLVVVAGGSQETQYFGPGTRLLVL.

The chain couples TRBV5-6 to TRBJ2-7; D is unclear. Trimming removed 0 bases at V and 7 bases at J, with 11 bases between. Per germline, CDR1 SGHDT and CDR2 YYEEEE. The CDR3 loop spans 13 amino acids. CDR3 in DNA: TGTGCCAGCAGCTTGGCGGCCACGCGTGAGCAGTACTTC. Amino acid sequence: CASSLAATREQYF.